This T cell receptor (beta chain) derives from a study of T cell changes during pregnancy in multiple sclerosis. Libraries were prepared by immunoSEQ multiplex PCR; TCRdb keeps only in-frame clonotypes and omits some of them. Among 30,000 to 50,000 clones listed, under 95% were seen once. This CDR3 comprises 14 residues. J lost 4 bases, V lost 6 bases, and 6 bases had no gene match. Germline CDR1 reads MNHEY; CDR2 reads SVGAGI. The sample here was CD4+ T cells from peripheral blood mononuclear cells, taken in the third trimester of pregnancy. This sequence was found in a female donor with multiple sclerosis, enrolled in a pregnancy study. The rearrangement links TRBV6-5 to TRBJ2-1; 7 nucleotides align to TRBD2. The CDR3 sequence is CASRGGSNYNEQFF. In DNA form, the CDR3 reads TGTGCCAGCAGGGGCGGGAGTAATTACAATGAGCAGTTCTTC.